This TCR beta chain derives from a study of graft-versus-host responses after intestinal transplantation. At the level of the study: Grafts that recipients had were multivisceral, liver-intestinal, or isolated intestinal transplants. Every recipient had anti-thymocyte globulin induction and about three years of tacrolimus plus steroids. Study conclusions and caveats: The marrow of recipients harbored GvH clones, and ileum or blood showed some of them first. With peak circulating GvH clone levels came an association with early post-transplant HvG declines.

Germline-derived CDR1 and CDR2 are SGHDN and FVKESK. V lost 0 bases, J lost 2 bases, and 14 bases lay in between. The CDR3 totals 16 residues. As concerns this clone: As yet, its antigen is unknown.

Method: immunoSEQ multiplex PCR; TCRdb's copy keeps in-frame clones and lacks some. In the table there are about 50,000 clones, about 93% of which are singletons. The genes are TRBV14 and TRBJ2-7, with D possibly being TRBD1 or TRBD2 (5 bases each). The sequences come from unstimulated CD4+ T cells sorted from spleen or lymph node cells, collected before transplant. The TCR was taken from a human donor who was the organ donor for an intestinal transplant. This CDR3 is CASSQDLGTYTYEQYF. Written as DNA, the CDR3 is TGTGCCAGCAGCCAAGATCTCGGGACCTACACCTACGAGCAGTACTTC.